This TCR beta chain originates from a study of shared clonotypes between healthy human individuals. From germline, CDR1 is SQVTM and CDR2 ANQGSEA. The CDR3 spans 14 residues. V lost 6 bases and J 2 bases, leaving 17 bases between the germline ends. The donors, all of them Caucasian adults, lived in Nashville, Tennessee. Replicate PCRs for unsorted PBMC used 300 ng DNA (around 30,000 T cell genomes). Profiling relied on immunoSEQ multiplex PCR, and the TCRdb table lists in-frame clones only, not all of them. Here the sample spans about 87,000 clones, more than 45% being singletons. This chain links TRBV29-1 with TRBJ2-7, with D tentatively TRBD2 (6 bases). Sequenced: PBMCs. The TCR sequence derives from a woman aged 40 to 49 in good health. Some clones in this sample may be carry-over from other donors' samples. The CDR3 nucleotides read TGCAGCGTCGTCCCGGCTAGCGCTACCTACGAGCAGTACTTC. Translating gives CSVVPASATYEQYF.